This TCR beta chain appears in the sequencing data of a study (dated by TCRdb to about 2016). CDR1 and CDR2, per the germline V gene (reference sequence), are LGHDT and YNNKEL. V and J lose 3 bases and 2 bases, and a span of 12 bases separates them. The CDR3 runs 15 residues from the cysteine to the phenylalanine. Just CDR3 DNA is preserved here, 45 bases in frame from base 1. The library was prepared using RT-PCR. TCRdb shows the sequencer as Illumina MiSeq. Clones were called with MiXCR by TCRdb after fastp trimmed the public reads at Q25, and only in-frame beta chains were retained. Every distinct CDR3 protein forms one entry, paired with its most common genes and DNA. The sample records 650,000 to 800,000 distinct CDR3 sequences, 14% of which are singletons. Jointly, the top ten make up roughly 4% of the sample. Concerning this clonotype: Its antigen target is currently unknown. Per-base quality was not reported, and no clone a single base away is much larger than it.

Recombination linked TRBV3-1 to TRBJ2-3, with TRBD2 perhaps the D gene, on 6 matching bases. The receptor was derived from a female donor in good health, serving as a healthy control. Sequencing was performed on memory CD4+ T cells from blood. CDR3 sequence: CASSQPGTVTDTQYF. The bases are TGTGCCAGCAGCCAGCCCGGGACTGTCACAGATACGCAGTATTTT.